This TCR beta chain is from a study of CD8 T cells in Susac syndrome. The CDR3 contains 13 residues. V shed 2 bases and J shed 7 bases, with 12 bases lying between them. CDR1 is SGHNT, CDR2 YYREEE, per germline (reference sequence). Random hexamers were used to reverse transcribe the RNA input (about 0.5 to 1 ug). Amplification of TCR beta CDR3 by immunoSEQ multiplex PCR spanned 54 Vbeta and 13 Jbeta. TCRdb redid the calling of the immunoSEQ multiplex PCR reads with MiXCR, one entry per CDR3 protein. This sample has about 190,000 distinct CDR3 sequences, with under 97% found just once. This rearrangement joins TRBV5-4 to TRBJ1-2; the D is unclear. The sample was CD4+ T cells from PBMCs. This receptor was taken from a human donor with Susac syndrome. The CDR3 DNA sequence: TGTGCCAGCAGCTTTGTAGGGCTTGGTGGCTACACCTTC. This translates into CASSFVGLGGYTF.